The source of this TCR beta chain is a study of shared clonotypes between healthy human individuals. Study overall: The study used three CD4 naive, three CD4 memory, two CD8 naive and one CD8 memory plate per donor.

Assay: immunoSEQ multiplex PCR; the TCRdb copy retains only in-frame clones and omits some. The repertoire holds about 1.1 million clones, with around three quarters as singletons. The TCR originated in a man younger than 30 in good health. Some clones in this sample may be carry-over from other donors' samples. Sequenced sample: memory CD4+ T cells from PBMCs. Subset in this sample: CD45RA-negative fraction.

The CDR3 protein is CASSRARTRGEQYF. The CDR3 coding sequence is TGTGCCAGCAGCCGTGCTAGGACTAGGGGCGAGCAGTACTTC. This sequence joins TRBV6-5 and TRBJ2-7; 7 bases match TRBD2. Germline V gives CDR1 MNHEY, CDR2 SVGAGI. Losses at the gene ends were 6 bases for V and 6 bases for J; bases not matched to a gene: 11. The CDR3 contains 14 residues.